One and the same sample provided the 27 T cell receptor beta chains below, sequenced in a study of blood T cell repertoires in COVID-19 (dated by TCRdb to 2020 to 2022). Libraries were prepared through the immunoSEQ multiplex PCR assay. Imported from immuneACCESS, the table was reduced by TCRdb to in-frame sequences with V and J called. These copies leave out some clones; in studies compared against another copy, an unresolved V gene accounts for under half, and the cause of the remainder is not known. In this sample the table shows some 200,000 clones, approximately 82% of which occur a single time. The top ten constitute 15% to 20% of the sample. Sample: PBMCs or T cells enriched from blood (not recorded which). These receptors were obtained from a woman between 50 and 59 years old who had recovered from COVID-19.

The chain has TRBV20-1 and TRBJ2-7; no clear D gene. Germline V gives CDR1 DFQATT, CDR2 SNEGSKA (reference sequence). The V end lost 2 bases, the J end lost 7 bases, and 6 bases lay between the germline ends. The CDR3 runs 10 residues. CDR3: CSARSDEQYF. CDR3 nucleotides: TGCAGTGCTAGAAGCGATGAGCAGTACTTC.

V is TRBV28 and J is TRBJ1-2, with 7 bases fitting TRBD1. The CDR3 is 12 residues long. Trimming took 10 bases from V and 6 from J; bases not matched to a gene: 8. Germline-derived CDR1 and CDR2 are MDHEN and SYDVKM. The CDR3 region is CATTDRDHGYTF. In DNA form, the CDR3 reads TGTGCCACCACAGACAGGGACCATGGCTACACCTTC.

V is TRBV30 and J is TRBJ1-2; maybe TRBD1 (5 bases). V lost 0 bases to trimming and J lost 3 bases, with 17 bases between them. The CDR3 covers 16 residues. The germline gives CDR1 GTSNPN, CDR2 SVGIG (reference sequence). The DNA of the CDR3 is TGTGCCTGGAGTGTACCCGGCCGTCCGGGGGACTATGGCTACACCTTC. Its protein product is CAWSVPGRPGDYGYTF. The variable domain in full, completed from reference TRBV30 and TRBJ1-2, reads SQTIHQWPATLVQPVGSPLSLECTVEGTSNPNLYWYRQAAGRGLQLLFYSVGIGQISSEVPQNLSASRPQDRQFILSSKKLLLSDSGFYLCAWSVPGRPGDYGYTFGSGTRLTVV.

The chain combines TRBV18 with TRBJ2-4; no clear D. Trimming removed 6 bases at V and 4 bases at J, with 4 bases between. This CDR3 spans 11 amino acids. In germline, CDR1 is KGHSH, CDR2 LQKENI. This chain's CDR3 is CASSPKNIQYF. The CDR3 nucleotides read TGTGCCAGCTCCCCGAAAAACATTCAGTACTTC.

J is TRBJ2-1 and V is TRBV6-6; 8 bases are a match to TRBD2. Trimming cost V 2 bases and J 0 bases; bases outside gene matches: 3. This CDR3 has 16 residues. Per germline, CDR1 MNHNY and CDR2 SVGAGI (reference sequence). The chain's CDR3 is CASSYQRGSSYNEQFF. The CDR3 nucleotides are TGTGCCAGCAGTTACCAGCGGGGGAGCTCCTACAATGAGCAGTTCTTC.

This rearrangement joins TRBV19 to TRBJ2-1, with 7 positions matching TRBD2. CDR1 LNHDA and CDR2 SQIVND come from the germline V gene (reference sequence). CDR3 length: 16 residues. J gave up 5 bases and V 4 bases, and 11 bases lay outside the gene matches. The CDR3 protein is CASSSSGLTGNNEQFF. CDR3 DNA sequence: TGTGCCAGTAGTAGTAGCGGGTTAACGGGGAACAATGAGCAGTTCTTC. The full variable domain, completed using reference TRBV19 and TRBJ2-1, is DGGITQSPKYLFRKEGQNVTLSCEQNLNHDAMYWYRQDPGQGLRLIYYSQIVNDFQKGDIAEGYSVSREKKESFPLTVTSAQKNPTAFYLCASSSSGLTGNNEQFFGPGTRLTVL.

The chain recombines TRBV5-6 with TRBJ1-2; D is unresolved. Germline CDR1 and CDR2: SGHDT and YYEEEE. This CDR3 spans 14 amino acids. V was pared by 2 bases and J by 2 bases, with 10 bases between. CDR3 DNA sequence: TGTGCCAGCAGCTTTGGAGCTTTAAACTATGGCTACACCTTC. It yields the protein CASSFGALNYGYTF.

This clone was found a few times. The chain recombines TRBV30 with TRBJ1-5, with 8 bases identical to TRBD1. Germline V gives CDR1 GTSNPN, CDR2 SVGIG (reference sequence). J lost 2 bases, V lost 0 bases, and 3 bases had no gene match. This CDR3 has 15 amino acids. The chain's CDR3 is CAWSVTGQGNQPQHF. Here the CDR3 DNA reads TGTGCCTGGAGTGTAACGGGACAGGGCAATCAGCCCCAGCATTTT. Looking up the rest from reference TRBV30 and TRBJ1-5 gives the full variable domain: SQTIHQWPATLVQPVGSPLSLECTVEGTSNPNLYWYRQAAGRGLQLLFYSVGIGQISSEVPQNLSASRPQDRQFILSSKKLLLSDSGFYLCAWSVTGQGNQPQHFGDGTRLSIL.

V is TRBV7-6 and J is TRBJ2-2; 9 positions agree with TRBD1. The length of the CDR3 is 15 residues. V gave up 5 bases and J gave up 2 bases; unmatched junction bases: 3. Germline CDR1 is SGHVS and CDR2 is FNYEAQ. CDR3 nucleotide sequence: TGTGCCAGCAGCGTGGACAGGGGAAACACCGGGGAGCTGTTTTTT. Protein product: CASSVDRGNTGELFF.

The chain employs TRBV5-1 and TRBJ2-5, with TRBD2 matching 7 bases. Trimming removed 4 bases from V and 5 bases from J; junction bases left unmatched: 14. Germline values: CDR1 SGHRS, CDR2 YFSETQ. The CDR3 sequence is 16 residues long. The CDR3 DNA follows: TGCGCCAGCAGCCTTCTCGAGGCGGGAGAGGTCGAGACCCAGTACTTC. Protein sequence: CASSLLEAGEVETQYF.

This clone was seen a handful of times. The chain links TRBV18 to TRBJ2-7, with TRBD2 identical over 10 bases. CDR3 length: 15 amino acids. Germline CDR1 KGHSH, CDR2 LQKENI. V gave up 3 bases and J gave up 7 bases; unmatched junction bases: 9. The CDR3 nucleotides read TGTGCCAGCTCACCTCCGACTAGCGGGTCAAAAGAGCAGTACTTC. It translates to CASSPPTSGSKEQYF.

The CDR3 nucleotides are TGTGCCAGCAGCTTAGTCGCGGGACAGGCCTCTGGGGCCAACGTCCTGACTTTC. Translated, it gives CASSLVAGQASGANVLTF. V gene TRBV7-8 combines with J gene TRBJ2-6, with 8 nucleotides matching TRBD1. V dropped 1 base and J dropped 0; count of bases not matched to a gene: 5. The CDR3 extends over 18 amino acids. The germline V gene has CDR1 SGHVS and CDR2 FQNEAQ.

The rearrangement uses TRBV28 and TRBJ2-5; TRBD1 agrees at 11 bases. The CDR3 runs to 16 residues. Germline CDR1 and CDR2: MDHEN and SYDVKM. The J segment lost 5 bases and the V segment lost 5 bases, leaving 10 bases of the junction unmatched. Here the CDR3 reads CASSPAGDRGWETQYF. CDR3 nucleotides: TGTGCCAGCAGTCCCGCTGGGGACAGGGGGTGGGAGACCCAGTACTTC.

This clone came up once. This sequence joins TRBV24-1 and TRBJ1-1, with 8 bases lining up with TRBD1. From germline, CDR1 is KGHDR and CDR2 SFDVKD. This CDR3 contains 15 residues. Trimming at V came to 4 bases and at J to 2 bases, leaving 5 bases not matched to a gene. DNA for the CDR3: TGTGCCACCAGTGAGTCAGGGGGCCTTAACACTGAAGCTTTCTTT. Translated: CATSESGGLNTEAFF.

The rearrangement joins TRBV11-2 to TRBJ2-2; D unclear. V was shortened by 2 bases and J by 6 bases, with 13 bases between the two germline ends. Germline assignment: CDR1 SGHAT and CDR2 FQNNGV. This CDR3 region has 15 residues. The chain's CDR3 is CASSLMVLTPGELFF. The CDR3 DNA follows: TGTGCCAGCAGCTTAATGGTGCTAACCCCCGGGGAGCTGTTTTTT.

The V call is TRBV9, the J call TRBJ2-2, with no clear D. V lost 0 bases, J lost 8 bases, and 8 bases lay in between. Germline lookup yields CDR1 SGDLS and CDR2 YYNGEE. This CDR3 region has 13 residues. In DNA form, the CDR3 reads TGTGCCAGCAGCGTAGAACAGTTTGGGGAGCTGTTTTTT. Protein: CASSVEQFGELFF.

This clone was picked up a small number of times. This chain joins TRBV9 and TRBJ2-1; tentatively, D is TRBD2 (7 bases). Trimming pared 4 bases from V and 7 bases from J, leaving 15 bases between. Looked up from germline, CDR1 is SGDLS and CDR2 is YYNGEE. The CDR3 extends over 14 amino acids. The DNA of the CDR3 is TGTGCCAGCAGCCCCAGGGGCGGGGGTAATGAGCAGTTCTTC. Protein product: CASSPRGGGNEQFF.

The chain links TRBV5-1 to TRBJ1-5, with D possibly being TRBD1 (5 bases). V was pared by 0 bases and J by 4 bases, with 11 bases between. Per germline, CDR1 SGHRS and CDR2 YFSETQ. The CDR3 covers 15 residues. CDR3: CASSLEGLRNQPQHF. As DNA, the CDR3 is TGCGCCAGCAGCTTGGAGGGGCTTCGAAATCAGCCCCAGCATTTT. Combining the CDR3 with reference TRBV5-1 and TRBJ1-5 gives the whole variable domain KAGVTQTPRYLIKTRGQQVTLSCSPISGHRSVSWYQQTPGQGLQFLFEYFSETQRNKGNFPGRFSGRQFSNSRSEMNVSTLELGDSALYLCASSLEGLRNQPQHFGDGTRLSIL.

The CDR3 here is CASSPGTGIDEQYF. CDR3 nucleotides: TGTGCCAGCTCACCTGGGACAGGGATCGACGAGCAGTACTTC. This rearrangement joins TRBV18 to TRBJ2-7; 9 nucleotides agree with TRBD1. V dropped 3 bases and J dropped 5; count of bases not matched to a gene: 5. This CDR3 contains 14 residues. From germline, CDR1 is KGHSH and CDR2 LQKENI.

The chain uses TRBV9 and TRBJ2-7, with 13 bases fitting TRBD2. The CDR3 extends over 15 amino acids. CDR1 SGDLS and CDR2 YYNGEE come from the germline V gene. With V trimmed by 2 bases and J by 4 bases, 3 bases remained unmatched. CDR3: CASSVSGLAGYEQYF. The DNA of the CDR3 is TGTGCCAGCAGCGTCTCGGGACTAGCGGGATACGAGCAGTACTTC.

The chain joins TRBV6-5 to TRBJ1-2; TRBD1 matches at 8 bases. Germline-derived CDR1 and CDR2 are MNHEY and SVGAGI. This CDR3 contains 14 residues. V lost 6 bases and J lost 7; bases outside the gene matches: 10. The CDR3 reads CASSRPGGDGGYTF. DNA of the CDR3: TGTGCCAGCAGCCGGCCAGGGGGCGACGGTGGCTACACCTTC.

This sequence joins TRBV29-1 and TRBJ1-1, with unresolved D. V was trimmed by 4 bases and J by 7 bases, leaving 16 bases between them. The germline V gene encodes CDR1 SQVTM and CDR2 ANQGSEA. The CDR3 runs 13 residues. The chain's CDR3 is CSVVGQLESEAFF. CDR3 nucleotides: TGCAGCGTTGTTGGCCAGCTAGAGAGTGAAGCTTTCTTT.

V and J are TRBV5-5 and TRBJ2-1, with 9 bases lining up with TRBD1. The CDR3 extends over 15 amino acids. Germline V gene data show CDR1 as SGHKS and CDR2 as YYEKEE (reference sequence). After removal of 3 bases from V and 4 bases from J, the junction contained 5 bases not matched to a gene. The CDR3 here is CASSSGTGNYNEQFF. CDR3 coding DNA: TGTGCCAGCAGCTCCGGGACAGGGAATTACAATGAGCAGTTCTTC.

This clone appeared a few times. The CDR3 here is CAISDPTSGSSKNIQYF. The CDR3 coding sequence is TGTGCCATCAGTGACCCCACTAGCGGTTCGTCCAAAAACATTCAGTACTTC. V gene TRBV10-3 combines with J gene TRBJ2-4, with 8 nucleotides matching TRBD2. J gave up 2 bases and V 3 bases, and 9 bases lay outside the gene matches. This CDR3 is built from 17 residues. Germline-derived CDR1 and CDR2 are ENHRY and SYGVKD.

The chain's CDR3 is CASSLFGGLAGGGETQYF. Written as DNA, the CDR3 is TGTGCCAGCAGCTTGTTTGGGGGACTAGCGGGAGGGGGAGAGACCCAGTACTTC. The rearrangement links TRBV5-4 to TRBJ2-5, with 16 bases matching TRBD2. The CDR3 is 18 amino acids. V lost 1 base, J lost 4 bases, and 7 bases stayed unmatched. CDR1 is SGHNT and CDR2 is YYREEE in the germline V gene (reference sequence).

V gene TRBV28 combines with J gene TRBJ1-4, with 9 bases aligning to TRBD1. This CDR3 spans 15 amino acids. In germline, CDR1 is MDHEN, CDR2 SYDVKM. V was pared by 5 bases and J by 3 bases, with 4 bases of the junction left unmatched. The DNA for the CDR3 is TGTGCCAGCAGTCCCACAGGGGGCTCTAATGAAAAACTGTTTTTT. As protein: CASSPTGGSNEKLFF.

This chain connects TRBV10-3 to TRBJ1-6; maybe TRBD1 (5 bases). Germline V gives CDR1 ENHRY, CDR2 SYGVKD. Trimming took off 6 bases at V and 7 bases at J, with 19 bases between the two ends. This CDR3 has 16 residues. CDR3 bases: TGTGCCATCAGGCCGGACCTTAGGGGTTTCAATTCACCCCTCCACTTT. It codes for CAIRPDLRGFNSPLHF.